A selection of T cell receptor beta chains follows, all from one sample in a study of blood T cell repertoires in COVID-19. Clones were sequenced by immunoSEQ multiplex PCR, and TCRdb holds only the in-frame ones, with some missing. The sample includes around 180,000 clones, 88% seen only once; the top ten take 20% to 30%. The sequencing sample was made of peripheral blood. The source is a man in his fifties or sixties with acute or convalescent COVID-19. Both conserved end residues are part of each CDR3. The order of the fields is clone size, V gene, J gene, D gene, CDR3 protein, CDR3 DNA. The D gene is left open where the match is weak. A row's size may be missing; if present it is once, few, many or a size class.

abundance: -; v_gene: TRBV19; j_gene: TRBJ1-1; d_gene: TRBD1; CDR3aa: CASMTGPDTEAFF; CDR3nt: TGTGCCAGTATGACAGGGCCGGACACTGAAGCTTTCTTT
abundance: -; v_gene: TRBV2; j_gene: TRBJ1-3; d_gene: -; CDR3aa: CASSETGNSGNTIYF; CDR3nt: TGTGCCAGCAGTGAAACTGGTAACTCTGGAAACACCATATATTTT
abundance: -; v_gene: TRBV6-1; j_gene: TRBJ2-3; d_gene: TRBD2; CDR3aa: CASSEEDSGGITDTQYF; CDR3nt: TGTGCCAGCAGTGAAGAGGATAGCGGGGGGATAACAGATACGCAGTATTTT
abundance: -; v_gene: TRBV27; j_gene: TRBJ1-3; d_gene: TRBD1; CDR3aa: CASGTATGNTIYF; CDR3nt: TGTGCCAGCGGGACAGCTACTGGAAACACCATATATTTT
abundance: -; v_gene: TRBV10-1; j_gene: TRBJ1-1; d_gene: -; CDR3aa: CASSDHREAFF; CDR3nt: TGCGCCAGCAGTGACCACAGGGAAGCTTTCTTT
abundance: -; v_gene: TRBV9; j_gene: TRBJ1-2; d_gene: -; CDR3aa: CASSVDLQGNYGYTF; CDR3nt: TGTGCCAGCAGCGTAGACCTCCAGGGGAACTATGGCTACACCTTC
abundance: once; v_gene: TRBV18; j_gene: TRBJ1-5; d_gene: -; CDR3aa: CASSPVGGSNQPQHF; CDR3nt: TGTGCCAGCTCACCCGTGGGGGGAAGCAATCAGCCCCAGCATTTT
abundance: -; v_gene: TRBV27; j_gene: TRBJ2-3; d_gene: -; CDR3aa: CASSAGILPDTQYF; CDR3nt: TGTGCCAGCAGTGCGGGTATACTCCCAGATACGCAGTATTTT
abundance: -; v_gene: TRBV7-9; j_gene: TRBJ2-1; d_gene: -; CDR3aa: CASSPNRFEYNEQFF; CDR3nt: TGTGCCAGCAGCCCCAACAGGTTTGAGTACAATGAGCAGTTCTTC
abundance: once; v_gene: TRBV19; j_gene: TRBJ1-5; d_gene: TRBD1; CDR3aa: CASSLDRDSNQPQHF; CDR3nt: TGTGCCAGTAGCTTAGACAGGGATAGCAATCAGCCCCAGCATTTT
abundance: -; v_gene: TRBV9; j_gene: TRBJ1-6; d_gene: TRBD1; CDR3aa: CASAGGRTYNSPLHF; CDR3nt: TGTGCCAGCGCAGGGGGTCGGACCTATAATTCACCCCTCCACTTT
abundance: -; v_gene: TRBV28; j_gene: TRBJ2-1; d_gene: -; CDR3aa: CASSFHRPGDNEQFF; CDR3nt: TGTGCCAGCAGTTTTCACAGGCCAGGCGACAATGAGCAGTTCTTC
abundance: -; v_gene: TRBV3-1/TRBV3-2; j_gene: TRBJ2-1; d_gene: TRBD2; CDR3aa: CASSQDPSGSGDEQFF; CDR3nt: TGTGCCAGCAGCCAAGATCCTAGCGGGAGTGGCGATGAGCAGTTCTTC
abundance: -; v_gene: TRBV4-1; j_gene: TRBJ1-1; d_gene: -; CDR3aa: CASRSGGGTEAFF; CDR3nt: TGCGCCAGCAGATCCGGGGGTGGCACTGAAGCTTTCTTT
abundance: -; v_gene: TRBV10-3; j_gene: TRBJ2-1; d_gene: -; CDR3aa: CAISESLGGSGNEQFF; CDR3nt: TGTGCCATCAGTGAGTCTCTAGGGGGTTCGGGCAATGAGCAGTTCTTC
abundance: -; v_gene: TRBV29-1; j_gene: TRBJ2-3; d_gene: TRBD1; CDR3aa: CSVAGTGGKDTQYF; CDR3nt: TGCAGCGTCGCCGGGACAGGGGGCAAGGATACGCAGTATTTT
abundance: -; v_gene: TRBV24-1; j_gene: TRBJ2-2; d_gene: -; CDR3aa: CATSDPREATGELFF; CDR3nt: TGTGCCACCAGTGATCCCAGGGAGGCCACCGGGGAGCTGTTTTTT
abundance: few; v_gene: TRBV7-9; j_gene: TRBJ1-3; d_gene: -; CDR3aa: CASSPEQTGNTIYF; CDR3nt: TGTGCCAGCAGCCCCGAACAGACTGGAAACACCATATATTTT
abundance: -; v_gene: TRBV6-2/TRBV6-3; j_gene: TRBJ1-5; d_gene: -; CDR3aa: CASSYLDSASNQPQHF; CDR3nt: TGTGCCAGCAGTTACCTGGACAGCGCTAGCAATCAGCCCCAGCATTTT
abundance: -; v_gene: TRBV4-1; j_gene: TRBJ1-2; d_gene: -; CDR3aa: CASSLSPRTITPNYGYTF; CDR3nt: TGCGCCAGCAGCCTTTCCCCACGGACTATAACACCTAACTATGGCTACACCTTC
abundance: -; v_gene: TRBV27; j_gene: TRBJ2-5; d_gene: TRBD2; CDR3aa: CASSPGTSGFRKTQYF; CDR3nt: TGTGCCAGCAGTCCCGGGACTAGCGGGTTCCGGAAGACCCAGTACTTC
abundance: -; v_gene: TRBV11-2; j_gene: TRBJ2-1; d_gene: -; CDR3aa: CASSPPTAGSYNEQFF; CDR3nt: TGTGCCAGCAGCCCGCCGACAGCAGGCTCCTACAATGAGCAGTTCTTC
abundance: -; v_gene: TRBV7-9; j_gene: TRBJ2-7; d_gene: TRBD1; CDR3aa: CASSFGTATYEQYF; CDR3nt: TGTGCCAGCAGCTTCGGGACAGCGACCTACGAGCAGTACTTC
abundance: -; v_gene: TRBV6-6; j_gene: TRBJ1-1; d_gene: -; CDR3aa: CASSYLTLADEAFF; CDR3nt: TGTGCCAGCAGTTACCTGACTCTTGCGGATGAAGCTTTCTTT
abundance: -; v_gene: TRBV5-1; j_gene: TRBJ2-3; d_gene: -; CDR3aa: CASSLARGDTQYF; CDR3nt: TGCGCCAGCAGCTTGGCTCGGGGGGATACGCAGTATTTT
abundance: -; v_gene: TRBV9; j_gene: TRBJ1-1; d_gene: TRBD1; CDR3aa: CASSGPSRSGGRGNTEAFF; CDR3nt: TGTGCCAGCAGCGGGCCGAGTAGGTCAGGGGGCAGGGGAAACACTGAAGCTTTCTTT
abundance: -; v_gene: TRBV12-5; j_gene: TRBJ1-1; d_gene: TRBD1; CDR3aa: CASGPDRGFSTEAFF; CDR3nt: TGTGCTAGTGGTCCCGACAGGGGGTTCAGCACTGAAGCTTTCTTT
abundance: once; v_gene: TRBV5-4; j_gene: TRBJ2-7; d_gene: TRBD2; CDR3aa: CASSGGGLAGVNEQYF; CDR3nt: TGTGCCAGCAGCGGGGGAGGACTAGCGGGAGTAAATGAGCAGTACTTC
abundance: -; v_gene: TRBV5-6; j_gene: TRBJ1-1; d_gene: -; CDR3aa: CASSSWLWGGGTEAFF; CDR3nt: TGTGCCAGCAGCAGCTGGTTGTGGGGCGGGGGCACTGAAGCTTTCTTT
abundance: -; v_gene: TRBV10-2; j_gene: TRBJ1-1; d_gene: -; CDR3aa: CASSESQGTEAFF; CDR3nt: TGCGCCAGCAGTGAGTCGCAGGGGACTGAAGCTTTCTTT
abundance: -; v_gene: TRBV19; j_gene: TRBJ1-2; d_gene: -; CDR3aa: CASRPDSKNGYTF; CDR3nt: TGTGCCAGTAGACCGGACAGTAAAAACGGCTACACCTTC
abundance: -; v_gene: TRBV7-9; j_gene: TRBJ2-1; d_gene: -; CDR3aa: CASRGSSYNEQFF; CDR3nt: TGTGCCAGTAGGGGGAGCTCCTACAATGAGCAGTTCTTC
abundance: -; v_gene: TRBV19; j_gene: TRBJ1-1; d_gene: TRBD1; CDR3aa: CASNWGQSNTEAFF; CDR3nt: TGTGCCAGTAACTGGGGACAGTCGAACACTGAAGCTTTCTTT
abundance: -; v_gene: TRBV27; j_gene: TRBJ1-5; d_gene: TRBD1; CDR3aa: CASSLRGQGIGPQHF; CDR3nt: TGTGCCAGCAGTTTAAGGGGACAGGGGATCGGGCCCCAGCATTTT
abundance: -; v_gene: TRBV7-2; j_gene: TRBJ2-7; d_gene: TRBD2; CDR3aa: CASSSPDPRRGDYEQYF; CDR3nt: TGTGCCAGCAGCTCCCCAGACCCGAGACGGGGGGATTACGAGCAGTACTTC
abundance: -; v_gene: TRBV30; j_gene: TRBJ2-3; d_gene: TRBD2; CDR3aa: CAWSPRGGRSDTQYF; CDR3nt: TGTGCCTGGAGTCCCCGCGGGGGGCGTTCTGATACGCAGTATTTT
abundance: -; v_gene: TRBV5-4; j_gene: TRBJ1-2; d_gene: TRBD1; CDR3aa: CASSLDRGPRGYTF; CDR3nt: TGTGCCAGCAGCTTGGACAGGGGGCCCCGTGGCTACACCTTC
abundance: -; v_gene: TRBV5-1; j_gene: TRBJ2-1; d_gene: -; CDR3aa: CASSLGAGDEQFF; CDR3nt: TGCGCCAGCAGCTTGGGGGCAGGGGACGAGCAGTTCTTC
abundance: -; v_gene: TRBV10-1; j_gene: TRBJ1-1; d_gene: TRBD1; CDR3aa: CASRRTGANEAFF; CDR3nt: TGCGCCAGCCGGAGGACAGGGGCGAACGAAGCTTTCTTT
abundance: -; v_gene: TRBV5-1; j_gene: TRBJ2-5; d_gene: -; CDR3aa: CASSLGGQGTETQYF; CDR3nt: TGCGCCAGCAGCTTGGGGGGGCAGGGAACAGAGACCCAGTACTTC
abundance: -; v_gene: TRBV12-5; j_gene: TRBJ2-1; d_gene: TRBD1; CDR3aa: CASGLDDRGRYNEQFF; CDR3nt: TGTGCTAGTGGTTTGGATGACAGGGGCCGCTACAATGAGCAGTTCTTC
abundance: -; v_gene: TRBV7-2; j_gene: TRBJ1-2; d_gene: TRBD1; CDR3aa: CASSLGQGYGYTF; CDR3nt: TGTGCCAGCAGCCTCGGACAGGGGTATGGCTACACCTTC
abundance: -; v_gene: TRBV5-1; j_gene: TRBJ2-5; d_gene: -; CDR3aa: CASSLQTGETQYF; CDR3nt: TGCGCCAGCAGCCTCCAGACAGGAGAGACCCAGTACTTC